The 9 T cell receptor beta chains listed next were all sequenced from one sample in a study of blood T cell repertoires in COVID-19. Libraries were prepared by immunoSEQ multiplex PCR; TCRdb keeps only in-frame clonotypes and omits some of them. The repertoire includes about 160,000 clones, roughly 90% of them detected once, and 6% to 8.5% sits in the top ten. Material for sequencing was PBMCs or T cells enriched from blood (not recorded which). All receptors derive from a woman aged 45-60 years who had recovered from COVID-19.

This clone was counted only a few times. The chain links TRBV19 to TRBJ2-2, with D possibly TRBD2 on 5 matching bases. The germline V gene encodes CDR1 LNHDA and CDR2 SQIVND (reference sequence). Deletions cut 7 bases from V and 6 bases from J, with 24 bases between. The length of the CDR3 is 17 residues. For the CDR3, the DNA is TGTGCCAGTACCTCCTCCGGACTTCCACGAGTAGCCGGGGAGCTGTTTTTT. Its protein is CASTSSGLPRVAGELFF.

The genes are TRBV27 and TRBJ1-5; D unresolved. V was cut by 5 bases and J by 0 bases, with 11 bases left in between. CDR3 length: 15 residues. Germline CDR1 is MNHEY and CDR2 is SMNVEV (reference sequence). The CDR3 bases are TGTGCCAGCAGTATCGGACTGTATAGCAATCAGCCCCAGCATTTT. As protein: CASSIGLYSNQPQHF.

This chain's CDR3 is CASSQADQGRWGSPLHF. In nucleotides, the CDR3 is TGCGCCAGCAGCCAAGCGGATCAGGGGCGGTGGGGCTCACCCCTCCACTTT. This chain joins TRBV4-3 and TRBJ1-6; possible D gene TRBD1, 6 bases. CDR1 is LGHNA and CDR2 is YSLEER in the germline V gene. The CDR3 extends over 17 amino acids. Trimming stripped 1 base from V and 10 bases from J, with 20 bases between.

The genes are TRBV7-6 and TRBJ1-1; D gene unclear. The V gene's germline CDR1 is SGHVS and CDR2 FNYEAQ. Trimming left V 4 bases short and J 4 bases short, with 10 bases between. The CDR3 sequence is 13 residues long. CDR3 protein: CASSSGLSTEAFF. CDR3 DNA: TGTGCCAGCAGCTCGGGTCTGTCCACTGAAGCTTTCTTT.

The chain has TRBV7-3 and TRBJ2-5; D is possibly TRBD1 (5 bases). Trimming stripped 5 bases from V and 5 bases from J, with 12 bases between. This CDR3 has 13 amino acids. The germline V gene encodes CDR1 SGHTA and CDR2 FQGTGA. CDR3 sequence: CASSQGPGETQYF. The CDR3 region has the DNA TGTGCCAGCAGCCAGGGCCCCGGGGAGACCCAGTACTTC. Full variable domain (outside the CDR3, taken from reference TRBV7-3 and TRBJ2-5): GAGVSQTPSNKVTEKGKYVELRCDPISGHTALYWYRQSLGQGPEFLIYFQGTGAADDSGLPNDRFFAVRPEGSVSTLKIQRTERGDSAVYLCASSQGPGETQYFGPGTRLLVL.

The gene calls are TRBV2 and TRBJ2-7, with D perhaps matching TRBD2 (7 bases). This CDR3 is built from 17 residues. Germline V gives CDR1 SNHLY, CDR2 FYNNEI. Trimming stripped 7 bases from V and 5 bases from J, with 27 bases between. The CDR3 sequence: CASNLGGLGATPDEQYF. The CDR3 DNA reads as TGTGCCAGCAACCTGGGGGGGCTTGGGGCGACCCCGGACGAGCAGTACTTC.

This chain uses TRBV6-2 or TRBV6-3 with TRBJ2-7; D possibly corresponds to TRBD1 (6 bases). Per the germline V gene, CDR1 is MNHEY and CDR2 is SVGEGT. The CDR3 loop spans 15 amino acids. V was cut by 0 bases and J by 2 bases, with 11 bases left in between. The DNA for the CDR3 is TGTGCCAGCAGTTACTCTAACAGGGATGCCTACGAGCAGTACTTC. Protein sequence: CASSYSNRDAYEQYF.

The CDR3 DNA reads TGCGCCAGCAGCCCCGACAGGATCCTTAACTATGGCTACACCTTC. Residues: CASSPDRILNYGYTF. The genes are TRBV4-3 and TRBJ1-2, with D perhaps TRBD1 (6 bases). The CDR3 has 15 amino acids. The germline gives CDR1 LGHNA, CDR2 YSLEER. The V and J ends lost 4 bases and 1 base respectively, with 13 bases between them.

The V call is TRBV19, the J call TRBJ2-7; D not resolved. Germline values: CDR1 LNHDA, CDR2 SQIVND (reference sequence). The V end was cut by 4 bases, the J end by 2 bases, with 9 bases between. The CDR3 covers 13 residues. The DNA of the CDR3 is TGTGCCAGTAGTAACAGTATAGCCTACGAGCAGTACTTC. Protein product: CASSNSIAYEQYF.